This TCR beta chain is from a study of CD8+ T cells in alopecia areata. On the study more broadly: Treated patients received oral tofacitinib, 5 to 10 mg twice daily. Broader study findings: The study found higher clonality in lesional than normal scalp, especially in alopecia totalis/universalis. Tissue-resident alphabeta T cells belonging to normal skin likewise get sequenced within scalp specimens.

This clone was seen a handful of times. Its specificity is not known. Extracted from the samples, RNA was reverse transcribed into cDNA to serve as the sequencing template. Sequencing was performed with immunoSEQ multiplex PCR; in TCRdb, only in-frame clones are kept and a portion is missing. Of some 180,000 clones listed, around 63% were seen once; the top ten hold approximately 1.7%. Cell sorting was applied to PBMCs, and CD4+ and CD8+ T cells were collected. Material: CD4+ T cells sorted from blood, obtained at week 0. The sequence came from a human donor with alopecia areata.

The CDR3 region is CASSLWGERHNEQFF. The CDR3 nucleotides are TGTGCCAGCAGCTTGTGGGGGGAGCGCCACAATGAGCAGTTCTTC. The chain carries TRBV11-2 and TRBJ2-1; tentative D call: TRBD2 (6 bases). The CDR3 is made up of 15 amino acids. CDR1 and CDR2 from the germline V gene are SGHAT and FQNNGV. Trimming stripped 3 bases from V and 5 bases from J, with 14 bases between.